This T cell receptor (beta chain) is from a study of shared clonotypes between healthy human individuals. Study information: Aged 18 to 49, the donors were a couple of women and a few men. For every donor, three CD4 naive, three CD4 memory, two CD8 naive and one CD8 memory plates were used.

Naive CD4+ cells were CD45RA-selected; the remaining cells were memory. V gave up 0 bases and J gave up 6 bases; unmatched junction bases: 7. This CDR3 is 15 amino acids long. In germline, CDR1 is SGHDN, CDR2 FVKESK. Researchers divided each subset's genomic DNA evenly across several immunoSEQ plates. Profiling relied on immunoSEQ multiplex PCR, and the TCRdb table lists in-frame clones only, not all of them. The table has some 2.1 million clones, 85% to 95% seen once. The material sequenced was naive CD4+ T cells sorted from blood. Subset specified: CD45RA+ positively selected. The chain links TRBV14 to TRBJ2-7; 8 bases are shared with TRBD1. The clonotype originates from a young man in good health. In nucleotides, the CDR3 is TGTGCCAGCAGCCAAGACCGGACAGGGCTCTGCGAGCAGTACTTC. Protein sequence: CASSQDRTGLCEQYF.